One and the same sample provided the 20 T cell receptor beta chains below, sequenced in a study of T cell responses to AZD1222 COVID-19 vaccine. Assay used: immunoSEQ multiplex PCR; TCRdb lists only in-frame clones, some missing. The sample contains some 75,000 clones, around nine tenths of which appear only once. The sample here was peripheral blood, taken on day 0 of AZD1222 vaccination. The receptor set was obtained from an adult in good health.

This sequence joins TRBV7-9 and TRBJ2-5, with 11 bases matching TRBD2. The V gene's germline CDR1 is SEHNR and CDR2 FQNEAQ (reference sequence). Trimming took 6 bases from V and 5 from J; bases not matched to a gene: 5. There are 14 residues in the CDR3. The CDR3 nucleotides read TGTGCCAGCAGGTCGGGACTAGCGGTTGAGACCCAGTACTTC. Its protein product is CASRSGLAVETQYF.

The V gene is TRBV4-1, the J gene TRBJ2-1; D might be TRBD2 (6 bases). The CDR3 is made up of 17 amino acids. Trimming removed 4 bases at V and 3 bases at J, with 19 bases between. Germline assignment: CDR1 MGHRA and CDR2 YSYEKL. CDR3 in amino acids: CASSPRQVAVDYNEQFF. The CDR3 nucleotides are TGCGCCAGCAGCCCGAGACAAGTAGCGGTCGACTACAATGAGCAGTTCTTC.

This clone was picked up one time. The rearrangement joins TRBV29-1 to TRBJ2-7; 13 bases map to TRBD2. The trim removed 4 bases at V and 8 bases at J, leaving 2 bases unmatched. The germline CDR1 and CDR2 sequences are SQVTM and ANQGSEA. CDR3 size: 12 residues. CDR3 DNA sequence: TGCAGCGTTGGGACTAGCGGGGGCAAGCAGTACGTC. Translated, it gives CSVGTSGGKQYV.

This chain links TRBV7-9 with TRBJ1-6; D might be TRBD1 (5 bases). CDR1 is SEHNR and CDR2 is FQNEAQ in the germline V gene (reference sequence). The CDR3 covers 15 residues. The V end lost 5 bases, the J end lost 7 bases, and 15 bases lay between the germline ends. The CDR3 here is CASSIGDRSNSPLHF. DNA for the CDR3: TGTGCCAGCAGCATAGGCGACAGATCCAATTCACCCCTCCACTTT.

On this clone: The same CDR3 arises from other DNA sequences in this sample as well. V and J are TRBV27 and TRBJ1-3; D perhaps matches TRBD1 (5 bases). The CDR3 totals 15 residues. Germline lookup yields CDR1 MNHEY and CDR2 SMNVEV (reference sequence). Trimming cost V 0 bases and J 4 bases, with 10 bases left between them. CDR3 in amino acids: CASSLSWGSGNTIYF. The CDR3 nucleotides read TGTGCCAGCAGTTTATCGTGGGGGAGCGGAAACACCATATATTTT.

This clone was detected only a few times. V is TRBV5-1 and J is TRBJ2-7; D tentatively reads TRBD1 or TRBD2 (5 bases each). The CDR3 has 14 residues. Germline CDR1 is SGHRS and CDR2 is YFSETQ. The V gene lost 6 bases and the J gene lost 5 bases, with 18 bases spanning the gap. The chain's CDR3 is CASTRGGRRDEQYF. In DNA form, the CDR3 reads TGCGCCAGCACCCGTGGGGGACGGCGGGACGAGCAGTACTTC.

This chain links TRBV7-9 with TRBJ1-2; no reliable D call. This CDR3 spans 13 amino acids. Germline V gene data show CDR1 as SEHNR and CDR2 as FQNEAQ (reference sequence). The germline V and J ends were trimmed by 1 base and 8 bases, with 11 bases remaining between them. The DNA for the CDR3 is TGTGCCAGCAGCTTAGAGGACGTTGGAGGCTACACCTTC. Its protein is CASSLEDVGGYTF. Full variable domain (rest looked up from reference TRBV7-9 and TRBJ1-2): DTGVSQNPRHKITKRGQNVTFRCDPISEHNRLYWYRQTLGQGPEFLTYFQNEAQLEKSRLLSDRFSAERPKGSFSTLEIQRTEQGDSAMYLCASSLEDVGGYTFGSGTRLTVV.

The table lists this clone with a few counts. The chain recombines TRBV19 with TRBJ1-6, with D possibly being TRBD1 (6 bases). V was pared by 8 bases and J by 0 bases, with 11 bases between. This CDR3 comprises 15 residues. Germline V gene sequence: CDR1 LNHDA, CDR2 SQIVND (reference sequence). DNA of the CDR3: TGTGCCAGTCGCCAGGGGAGCTCCTATAATTCACCCCTCCACTTT. Amino acid sequence: CASRQGSSYNSPLHF.

This clone was found once. The CDR3 sequence is CASSLRQITNTEAFF. DNA for the CDR3: TGTGCCAGCAGCCTCCGACAGATTACGAACACTGAAGCTTTCTTT. This chain joins TRBV11-2 and TRBJ1-1; D possibly corresponds to TRBD1 (5 bases). Looked up from germline, CDR1 is SGHAT and CDR2 is FQNNGV. V gave up 5 bases and J gave up 1 base, with 14 bases separating them. The CDR3 is 15 residues long.

The rearrangement uses TRBV6-5 and TRBJ1-2, with unresolved D. The CDR3 length is 11 residues. Looked up from germline, CDR1 is MNHEY and CDR2 is SVGAGI. V was cut by 11 bases and J by 0 bases, with 7 bases left in between. The CDR3 DNA sequence: TGTGCCGGGCAGGCTAACTATGGCTACACCTTC. Translating it yields CAGQANYGYTF.

This clone was observed a few times. V usage is TRBV7-6 and J usage is TRBJ2-7, with 9 bases lining up with TRBD2. CDR1 and CDR2 from the germline V gene are SGHVS and FNYEAQ. The V segment lost 5 bases and the J segment 1 base; nucleotides outside the gene matches: 9. The CDR3 is made up of 16 amino acids. The CDR3 bases are TGTGCCAGCAGCGAACAGACTAGCGGAAGTTCCTACGAGCAGTACTTC. It encodes CASSEQTSGSSYEQYF. The complete variable domain, with remaining parts taken from reference TRBV7-6 and TRBJ2-7, reads GAGVSQSPRYKVTKRGQDVALRCDPISGHVSLYWYRQALGQGPEFLTYFNYEAQQDKSGLPNDRFSAERPEGSISTLTIQRTEQRDSAMYRCASSEQTSGSSYEQYFGPGTRLTVT.

The chain uses TRBV9 and TRBJ2-2, with unresolved D. This CDR3 spans 13 amino acids. Trimming took off 4 bases at V and 3 bases at J, with 7 bases between the two ends. Germline V gene sequence: CDR1 SGDLS, CDR2 YYNGEE. The CDR3 region has the DNA TGTGCCAGCAGCACTCACGACACCGGGGAGCTGTTTTTT. Its protein product is CASSTHDTGELFF.

The rearrangement links TRBV27 to TRBJ2-1; TRBD2 agrees at 8 bases. Per the germline V gene, CDR1 is MNHEY and CDR2 is SMNVEV (reference sequence). The CDR3 is made up of 16 amino acids. The J segment lost 0 bases and the V segment lost 6 bases, leaving 7 bases of the junction unmatched. The CDR3 protein is CASSDPGGSSYNEQFF. The CDR3 DNA reads as TGTGCCAGCAGCGACCCGGGAGGGAGCTCCTACAATGAGCAGTTCTTC.

The chain couples TRBV18 to TRBJ2-2, with 9 bases matching TRBD1. There are 17 residues in the CDR3. Per germline, CDR1 KGHSH and CDR2 LQKENI. V lost 5 bases and J lost 4; bases outside the gene matches: 11. The CDR3 loop reads CASSVSSGQGGTGELFF. As DNA, the CDR3 is TGTGCCAGCTCAGTGTCGTCGGGACAGGGAGGCACCGGGGAGCTGTTTTTT. Together with reference TRBV18 and TRBJ2-2, the CDR3 gives the full variable domain: NAGVMQNPRHLVRRRGQEARLRCSPMKGHSHVYWYRQLPEEGLKFMVYLQKENIIDESGMPKERFSAEFPKEGPSILRIQQVVRGDSAAYFCASSVSSGQGGTGELFFGEGSRLTVL.

This clone was picked up a small number of times. The V and J genes are TRBV7-9 and TRBJ2-5; the match to TRBD1 covers 8 bases. The CDR3 extends over 11 amino acids. CDR1 is SEHNR and CDR2 is FQNEAQ in the germline V gene (reference sequence). With V trimmed by 5 bases and J by 9 bases, 2 bases remained unmatched. The CDR3 DNA follows: TGTGCCAGCAGCCGGACAGGGCCCCAGTACTTC. Translating gives CASSRTGPQYF.

The rearrangement links TRBV6-1 to TRBJ1-5; D not resolved. Germline V gene sequence: CDR1 MNHNS, CDR2 SASEGT. The CDR3 has 14 residues. With 2 bases removed from V and 5 bases from J, the gap between germline ends came to 10 bases. CDR3 sequence: CASSESGSDQPQHF. CDR3 bases: TGTGCCAGCAGTGAATCAGGCAGCGATCAGCCCCAGCATTTT.

The chain is built from TRBV27 and TRBJ2-1, with 15 bases fitting TRBD2. V trimming: 5 bases; J trimming: 8 bases; junction bases outside the gene matches: 4. Per the germline V gene, CDR1 is MNHEY and CDR2 is SMNVEV (reference sequence). CDR3 length: 15 residues. CDR3 residues: CASSRTSGRGYEQFF. The DNA for the CDR3 is TGTGCCAGCAGTCGGACTAGCGGGAGGGGATATGAGCAGTTCTTC.

CDR3 nucleotides: TGTGCCATCAGCGTACAGGGCCAGACTGAAGCTTTCTTT. It yields the protein CAISVQGQTEAFF. The chain is built from TRBV10-3 and TRBJ1-1, with D perhaps TRBD1 (6 bases). Germline V gene sequence: CDR1 ENHRY, CDR2 SYGVKD. This CDR3 region has 13 residues. V shed 6 bases and J shed 5 bases, with 13 bases lying between them.

The chain combines TRBV6-5 with TRBJ1-1, with D possibly TRBD1 on 5 matching bases. Germline-derived CDR1 and CDR2 are MNHEY and SVGAGI. Trimming cost V 6 bases and J 7 bases, with 21 bases left between them. The CDR3 is 15 residues long. The DNA of the CDR3 is TGTGCCAGCAGCCCGAGGGGAGGGGCGGCGGGTGAAGCTTTCTTT. Protein sequence: CASSPRGGAAGEAFF.

The V gene is TRBV5-6, the J gene TRBJ2-7; unclear D gene. Per germline, CDR1 SGHDT and CDR2 YYEEEE. CDR3 length: 14 amino acids. The germline V and J ends were trimmed by 6 bases and 2 bases, with 15 bases remaining between them. The CDR3 sequence: CASKKGRPTYEQYV. CDR3 coding DNA: TGTGCCAGCAAGAAGGGAAGGCCCACCTACGAGCAGTACGTC.